The present entry profiles one T cell receptor beta chain with its context. Its antigen is undetermined. In germline, CDR1 is LGHDT, CDR2 YNNKEL (reference sequence). The CDR3 sequence is 17 residues long. V shed 0 bases and J shed 7 bases, with 16 bases lying between them. These data come from a study of T cell responses to AZD1222 COVID-19 vaccine. Whole-study results and caveats: A rise in Spike-specific TCR breadth and depth followed two AZD1222 doses. The CD4 TCRs associated with vaccination extended across spike and predominated at 160-218 and 743-854.

Measured with immunoSEQ multiplex PCR; TCRdb has only the in-frame clones, and not every one. The sample includes fewer than 130,000 clones, around nine tenths of them seen just once. The genes are TRBV3-1 (or the pseudogene TRBV3-2) and TRBJ1-6; D gene uncertain. The material sequenced was peripheral blood, taken 28 days after the second AZD1222 dose. The clonotype comes from an adult who received the AZD1222 COVID-19 vaccine. CDR3 nucleotides: TGTGCCAGCAGCCAAGATAAAAGGGCCAAAGGAAATTCACCCCTCCACTTT. Protein: CASSQDKRAKGNSPLHF.